These 4 T cell receptor beta chains originate from one sample sequenced in a study of shared clonotypes between healthy human individuals. Naive CD8 cells comprised CD45RO-negative, CCR7-positively selected cells, excluding terminally differentiated effector memory CD45RA+ cells. The assay was immunoSEQ multiplex PCR, and TCRdb's table has in-frame clones only and misses some. The sample includes 2 million or so clones, roughly 94% seen only once; the top ten take 0.85% to 1.3%. Specimen: naive CD8+ T cells sorted from blood. These receptors were collected from a man between 18 and 29 years old in good health.

V gene TRBV4-1 combines with J gene TRBJ2-1, with D perhaps assigned TRBD1 or TRBD2 (5 bases each). Trimming cost V 0 bases and J 4 bases, with 13 bases left between them. The V gene's germline CDR1 is MGHRA and CDR2 YSYEKL. CDR3 size: 16 residues. In DNA, the CDR3 is TGCGCCAGCAGCCAAGATCATGGATGGGGGTACAATGAGCAGTTCTTC. It translates to CASSQDHGWGYNEQFF.

J is TRBJ2-1 and V is TRBV27; perhaps TRBD1 as D (6 bases). Per the germline V gene, CDR1 is MNHEY and CDR2 is SMNVEV (reference sequence). This CDR3 region has 15 residues. Trimming pared 3 bases from V and 3 bases from J, leaving 12 bases between. The CDR3 is CASSFKRTDYNEQFF. Here the CDR3 DNA reads TGTGCCAGCAGTTTCAAGAGGACAGACTACAATGAGCAGTTCTTC.

This clone appeared a single time. The genes are TRBV6-5 and TRBJ2-7, with 7 bases lining up with TRBD1. Germline CDR1 reads MNHEY; CDR2 reads SVGAGI. The J segment lost 4 bases and the V segment lost 4 bases, leaving 4 bases of the junction unmatched. CDR3 length equals 13 residues. CDR3 coding DNA: TGTGCCAGCAGTTCGACAGGGATTTACGAGCAGTACTTC. Protein product: CASSSTGIYEQYF.

The chain joins TRBV13 to TRBJ2-7; 7 bases fit TRBD1. The CDR3 is 15 amino acids. V trimming: 0 bases; J trimming: 1 base; junction bases outside the gene matches: 3. The V gene's germline CDR1 is PRHDT and CDR2 FYEKMQ (reference sequence). For the CDR3, the DNA is TGTGCCAGCAGCTTAGGGGGACAGCTTTCCTACGAGCAGTACTTC. Protein sequence: CASSLGGQLSYEQYF. The variable domain in full, with the rest retrieved from reference TRBV13 and TRBJ2-7, is AAGVIQSPRHLIKEKRETATLKCYPIPRHDTVYWYQQGPGQDPQFLISFYEKMQSDKGSIPDRFSAQQFSDYHSELNMSSLELGDSALYFCASSLGGQLSYEQYFGPGTRLTVT.